Below are 5 T cell receptor beta chains sequenced from a single sample in a study of OX40 agonist ivuxolimab in advanced cancers. Receptors were amplified or captured by the immunoSEQ multiplex PCR assay. In its TCRdb copy, this immuneACCESS table keeps in-frame sequences only and misses some clones. Where compared with another copy, unresolved V genes explain less than half of these, and the others have no known cause. Across this sample there are around 25,000 clones, with 78% seen only once. Approximately 1.5% of the sample goes to the ten largest clones. This material consisted of CD4+ or CD8+ T cells sorted from blood, taken in a trial of the OX40 agonist ivuxolimab. The receptors were sampled from an adult with an advanced solid tumor such as melanoma, head and neck, liver or kidney cancer.

This sequence joins TRBV28 and TRBJ1-2; D might be TRBD1 (6 bases). This CDR3 has 12 residues. With 5 bases removed from V and 8 bases from J, the gap between germline ends came to 12 bases. Germline assignment: CDR1 MDHEN and CDR2 SYDVKM. The CDR3 DNA reads TGTGCCAGCAGTCTTGAGGGGGAAGGCTACACCTTC. Protein: CASSLEGEGYTF.

This sequence joins TRBV5-1 and TRBJ2-1; 8 bases fit TRBD2. Germline V lookup: CDR1 SGHRS, CDR2 YFSETQ. CDR3 length equals 15 residues. With V trimmed by 0 bases and J by 2 bases, 1 base remained unmatched. CDR3 in DNA: TGCGCCAGCAGCTTGGTAGCGGGGCCCTACAATGAGCAGTTCTTC. Encoded protein: CASSLVAGPYNEQFF.

This chain joins TRBV6-1 and TRBJ1-2; possibly TRBD1 for D (5 bases). Trimming pared 2 bases from V and 2 bases from J, leaving 12 bases between. The CDR3 consists of 15 residues. Per germline, CDR1 MNHNS and CDR2 SASEGT. The CDR3 region is CASSELMTENYGYTF. The DNA of the CDR3 is TGTGCCAGCAGTGAACTAATGACAGAGAACTATGGCTACACCTTC.

This chain links TRBV5-1 with TRBJ2-5; D is possibly TRBD1 (6 bases). CDR1 SGHRS and CDR2 YFSETQ come from the germline V gene. This CDR3 region has 14 residues. Trimming pared 4 bases from V and 5 bases from J, leaving 15 bases between. The CDR3 nucleotides are TGCGCCAGCAGCCCACAGGGCACTGGGGAGACCCAGTACTTC. This translates into CASSPQGTGETQYF.

In DNA, the CDR3 is TGTGCCAGCAGCCCAGACCGCGGGGGGCGGCGAGGCTACACCTTC. Translated, it gives CASSPDRGGRRGYTF. The J gene is TRBJ1-2, the V gene TRBV7-2; a weak D match, TRBD1 (6 bases). CDR1 and CDR2 (germline): SGHTA, FQGNSA. This CDR3 is built from 15 residues. Trimming pared 5 bases from V and 8 bases from J, leaving 21 bases between.